This T cell receptor (beta chain) is from a study of T-cell reconstitution after alpha-beta-depleted transplantation in children. Researchers prepared the TCRbeta library using unique molecular identifiers, the study reports. TCRdb ran MiXCR on the PCR reads and lists one entry per CDR3 protein. Here the sample spans 500,000 to 600,000 distinct CDR3 sequences, approximately 20% being singletons. V was pared by 6 bases and J by 0 bases, with 12 bases between. Germline V gives CDR1 SGHRS, CDR2 YFSETQ. The CDR3 totals 14 residues. The sequence came from a human donor who donated a stem cell graft to a child with acute lymphoblastic leukemia. V gene TRBV5-1 combines with J gene TRBJ2-5, with D tentatively TRBD2 (5 bases). The starting material was PBMCs from the stem cell graft donor, obtained from the stem cell graft. The CDR3 DNA reads as TGCGCCAGCACCCAAGGACTTTACCAAGAGACCCAGTACTTC. It specifies CASTQGLYQETQYF.